The clone carrying this T cell receptor (beta chain) was found once. Its target is unknown. The sample originates from a study of CD8+ T cells in alopecia areata. The study, taken as a whole, reports: A large proportion of expanded lesional clones were detected persisting in scalp and blood during tofacitinib.

In germline, CDR1 is SGHAT, CDR2 FQNNGV. The V and J ends lost 4 bases and 14 bases respectively, with 14 bases between them. The CDR3 contains 11 residues. Treatment described: oral pan-JAK inhibitor, 5-10 mg twice daily. Following extraction, RNA underwent reverse transcription to cDNA, which served as the sequencing template. Using immunoSEQ multiplex PCR, the repertoire was profiled, and TCRdb retains in-frame clones only, with some absent. This sample has 150,000 to 200,000 clones; around 64% occur once, and the top ten carry 1.3%. This receptor was obtained from a human donor with alopecia areata. This sample comprised CD4+ T cells sorted from blood, obtained around week 50, from a patient treated with tofacitinib. This chain joins TRBV11-2 and TRBJ2-5; maybe TRBD1 (6 bases). The CDR3 sequence is CASSSPDSQYF. The CDR3 DNA reads as TGTGCCAGCAGCTCTCCGGACAGCCAATACTTC.